Listed below are T cell receptor beta chains from one sample, sequenced in a study of blood T cell repertoires in COVID-19. Only in-frame clones appear in the TCRdb table, and some are missing; sequencing was by immunoSEQ multiplex PCR. The data contain 200,000 to 250,000 clones, about 83% of them singletons. Sequencing was done on a sample of peripheral blood. Receptors were obtained from a woman aged 30 to 39 with COVID-19, enrolled during active disease. Both conserved end residues are trimmed from each CDR3.

V	J	length	CDR3
TRBV30	TRBJ1-1	10	AWSGSAGQAF
TRBV12-3/TRBV12-4	TRBJ1-4	11	AIATGDNEKLF
TRBV5-1	TRBJ2-7	17	ASSLGFNTGQLTSYEQY
TRBV7-2	TRBJ2-3	14	ASSLGRLAGTDTQY
TRBV7-3	TRBJ2-4	11	ASAGGPGNIQY
TRBV3-1/TRBV3-2	TRBJ2-2	14	ASSHLAGEATGELF
TRBV2	TRBJ2-1	11	ASRTGQYNEQF
TRBV28	TRBJ2-7	13	ASSGQTDLSYEQY
TRBV6-5	TRBJ2-1	14	ASSYSIGGRVYEQF
TRBV6-5	TRBJ1-3	11	ASSSSEGYTIY
TRBV4-3	TRBJ2-1	12	ASSQDTHKGQQF
TRBV18	TRBJ1-1	11	ASSPGQTTEAF
TRBV2	TRBJ2-5	10	ASRGLVGTQY
TRBV11-1	TRBJ2-1	10	ASSFQGNEQF
TRBV10-3	TRBJ2-1	16	AISESRLAGGIYNEQF
TRBV15	TRBJ2-1	10	ATSPSYNEQF
TRBV3-1/TRBV3-2	TRBJ2-2	13	ASSRTFPNTGELF
TRBV6-5	TRBJ2-1	13	ASRVGTPSYNEQF
TRBV5-1	TRBJ2-7	12	ASSRTTGSYEQY
TRBV5-1	TRBJ2-1	12	ASSLGSWRDEQF
TRBV9	TRBJ2-1	15	ASSPDRGGRPYNEQF
TRBV6-1	TRBJ2-5	14	ASSEGHVGSQETQY
TRBV5-1	TRBJ2-6	17	ASSLGSGSSLSGANVLT
TRBV7-9	TRBJ2-2	15	ASSPGLAGVGTGELF
TRBV29-1	TRBJ2-1	13	SVVWGGESYNEQF
TRBV3-1/TRBV3-2	TRBJ2-7	10	ASSPQDREQY
TRBV25-1	TRBJ2-1	11	ASSEQEGNEQF
TRBV13	TRBJ1-1	13	ASSLSGQGNTEAF
TRBV2	TRBJ1-5	11	ASNQGSGQPQH
TRBV9	TRBJ2-3	14	ASSVGIAGSTDTQY
TRBV5-1	TRBJ2-7	14	ASSAQVQSVGYEQY
TRBV5-4	TRBJ1-2	12	ASSSTGANYGYT
TRBV28	TRBJ1-1	13	ASSPPRGRRAEAF
TRBV7-8	TRBJ2-5	13	ASSLGSGGFETQY
TRBV27	TRBJ2-1	14	ASSPPSGSRVNEQF